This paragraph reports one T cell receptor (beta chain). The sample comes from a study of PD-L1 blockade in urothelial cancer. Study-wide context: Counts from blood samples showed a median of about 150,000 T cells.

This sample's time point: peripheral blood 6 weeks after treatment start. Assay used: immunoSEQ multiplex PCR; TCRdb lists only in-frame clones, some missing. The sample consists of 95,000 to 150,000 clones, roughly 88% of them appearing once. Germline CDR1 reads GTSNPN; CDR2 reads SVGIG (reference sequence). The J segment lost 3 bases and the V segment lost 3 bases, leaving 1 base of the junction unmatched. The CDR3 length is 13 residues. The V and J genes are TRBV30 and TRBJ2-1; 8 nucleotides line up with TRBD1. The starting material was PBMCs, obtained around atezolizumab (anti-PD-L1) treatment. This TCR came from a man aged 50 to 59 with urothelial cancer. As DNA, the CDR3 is TGTGCCTGGAGGGACAGGGTCTACAATGAGCAGTTCTTC. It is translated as CAWRDRVYNEQFF. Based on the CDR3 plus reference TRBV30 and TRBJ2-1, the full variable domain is SQTIHQWPATLVQPVGSPLSLECTVEGTSNPNLYWYRQAAGRGLQLLFYSVGIGQISSEVPQNLSASRPQDRQFILSSKKLLLSDSGFYLCAWRDRVYNEQFFGPGTRLTVL.